These 5 T cell receptor beta chains share one sample of origin, sequenced in a study of blood T cell repertoires in COVID-19. Sequencing used immunoSEQ multiplex PCR; TCRdb keeps in-frame clones, though not all of them. The table has 250,000 or so clones, around 85% seen once. Material for sequencing was peripheral blood. These receptors were collected from a woman aged 60-75 years with active or convalescent COVID-19.

This chain uses TRBV19 with TRBJ2-5, with TRBD2 as a possible D gene (6 bases). Per germline, CDR1 LNHDA and CDR2 SQIVND (reference sequence). This CDR3 is 16 amino acids long. The V and J ends lost 4 bases and 1 base respectively, with 16 bases between them. The CDR3 loop reads CASSNLLGGTQETQYF. As DNA, the CDR3 is TGTGCCAGTAGTAACTTGTTGGGGGGAACCCAAGAGACCCAGTACTTC. Variable domain in full (rest from reference TRBV19 and TRBJ2-5): DGGITQSPKYLFRKEGQNVTLSCEQNLNHDAMYWYRQDPGQGLRLIYYSQIVNDFQKGDIAEGYSVSREKKESFPLTVTSAQKNPTAFYLCASSNLLGGTQETQYFGPGTRLLVL.

V usage is TRBV28 and J usage is TRBJ2-5; 7 bases align to TRBD2. The germline gives CDR1 MDHEN, CDR2 SYDVKM. Trimming took 10 bases from V and 5 from J; bases not matched to a gene: 10. CDR3 size: 13 residues. Written as DNA, the CDR3 is TGTGCCACCAATCGACTAGCTGTTGAGACCCAGTACTTC. Protein sequence: CATNRLAVETQYF.

The V and J genes are TRBV24-1 and TRBJ1-3; 9 bases are a match to TRBD1. The CDR3 loop spans 15 amino acids. The germline CDR1 and CDR2 sequences are KGHDR and SFDVKD. With 2 bases clipped from V and 3 bases from J, the junction kept 1 base outside the gene matches. The DNA for the CDR3 is TGTGCCACCAGTGATTCGGACAGGGGTGGAAACACCATATATTTT. Residues: CATSDSDRGGNTIYF.

This clone was seen a few times. V usage is TRBV7-8 and J usage is TRBJ1-5; D is possibly TRBD1 (5 bases). This CDR3 contains 14 residues. The germline gives CDR1 SGHVS, CDR2 FQNEAQ. V was shortened by 0 bases and J by 6 bases, with 9 bases between the two germline ends. The CDR3 DNA reads as TGTGCCAGCAGCTTAGCAGGGGTTATTCAGCCCCAGCATTTT. As protein: CASSLAGVIQPQHF. Full variable domain (rest looked up from reference TRBV7-8 and TRBJ1-5): GAGVSQSPRYKVAKRGQDVALRCDPISGHVSLFWYQQALGQGPEFLTYFQNEAQLDKSGLPSDRFFAERPEGSVSTLKIQRTQQEDSAVYLCASSLAGVIQPQHFGDGTRLSIL.

The gene calls are TRBV4-2 and TRBJ1-5; possibly TRBD1 for D (6 bases). The CDR3 covers 16 residues. Germline assignment: CDR1 LGHNA and CDR2 YNFKEQ. The V gene lost 0 bases and the J gene lost 5 bases, with 14 bases spanning the gap. The CDR3 is CASSQDSDRSYQPQHF. The CDR3 DNA follows: TGTGCCAGCAGCCAAGATTCTGACAGGTCCTATCAGCCCCAGCATTTT.